The T cell receptor beta chain under discussion was sequenced for a study of blood T cells in healthy people across ages. Study results and limitations: There was no known CMV status for donors, so expanded clonotype changes were possibly confounded.

Concerning this clonotype itself: Its target is unknown.

The CDR3 has 14 residues. The V gene lost 2 bases and the J gene lost 3 bases, with 10 bases spanning the gap. Per the germline V gene, CDR1 is LNHNV and CDR2 is YYDKDF (reference sequence). Each of the donors had roughly 9.1 milliliters of peripheral blood drawn into EDTA-treated Vacutainer tubes. A J-beta primer mix and a sample-barcoded 5' primer were used in a second PCR of roughly 6 to 11 cycles. Via MiXCR, TCRdb re-called the 5' RACE reads, giving one row per CDR3 protein. The table lists some 1.8 million distinct CDR3 sequences, about 39% of them singletons. The chain uses TRBV15 and TRBJ1-1, with a possible D match to TRBD1 (5 bases). The sequence derives from a human donor in good health. Sequenced input: blood. DNA for the CDR3: TGTGCCACCAGCAGATCGACAGTGGACACTGAAGCTTTCTTT. Residues: CATSRSTVDTEAFF. Variable domain in full (rest from reference TRBV15 and TRBJ1-1): DAMVIQNPRYQVTQFGKPVTLSCSQTLNHNVMYWYQQKSSQAPKLLFHYYDKDFNNEADTPDNFQSRRPNTSFCFLDIRSPGLGDTAMYLCATSRSTVDTEAFFGQGTRLTVV.